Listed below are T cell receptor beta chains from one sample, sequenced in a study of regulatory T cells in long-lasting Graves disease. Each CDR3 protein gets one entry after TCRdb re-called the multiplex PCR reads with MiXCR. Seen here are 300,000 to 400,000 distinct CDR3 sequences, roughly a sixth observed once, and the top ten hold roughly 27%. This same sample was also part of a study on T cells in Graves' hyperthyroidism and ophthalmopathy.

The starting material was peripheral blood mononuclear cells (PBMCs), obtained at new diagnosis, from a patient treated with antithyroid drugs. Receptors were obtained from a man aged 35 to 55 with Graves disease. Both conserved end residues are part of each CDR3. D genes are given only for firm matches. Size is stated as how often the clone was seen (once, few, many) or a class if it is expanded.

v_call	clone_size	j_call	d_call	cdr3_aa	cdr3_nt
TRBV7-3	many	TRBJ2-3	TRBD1	CASSSRQGGTQYF	TGTGCCAGCAGCTCACGACAGGGCGGTACGCAGTATTTT
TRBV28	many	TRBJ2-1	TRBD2	CASSLSGLAGGPARQFF	TGTGCCAGCAGTTTATCGGGTCTAGCGGGGGGGCCGGCAAGGCAGTTCTTC
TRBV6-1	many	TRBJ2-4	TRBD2	CASSHRSGTIGKNIQYF	TGTGCCAGCAGTCATCGAAGCGGGACGATAGGCAAAAACATTCAGTACTTC
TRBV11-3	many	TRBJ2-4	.	CASKGWENIQYF	TGTGCCAGCAAGGGATGGGAAAACATTCAGTACTTC
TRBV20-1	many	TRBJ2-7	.	CSARDPYRQLPYEQYF	TGCAGTGCTAGAGATCCATATCGCCAGCTGCCCTACGAGCAGTACTTC
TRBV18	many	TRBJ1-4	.	CASSPGYGKEKLFF	TGTGCCAGCTCACCAGGGTACGGGAAAGAAAAACTGTTTTTT
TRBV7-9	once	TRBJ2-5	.	CASSADTYQETQYF	TGTGCCAGCAGCGCAGACACTTACCAAGAGACCCAGTACTTC
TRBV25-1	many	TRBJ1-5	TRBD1	CASSVTGDNQPQHF	TGTGCCAGCAGTGTTACAGGGGACAATCAGCCCCAGCATTTT
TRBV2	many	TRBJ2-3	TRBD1	CASSESGTGTDTQYF	TGTGCCAGCAGTGAATCCGGGACAGGAACAGATACGCAGTATTTT
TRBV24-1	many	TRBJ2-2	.	CATSGGGFSEDTGELFF	TGTGCCACCAGCGGAGGAGGATTCAGTGAGGACACCGGGGAGCTGTTTTTT
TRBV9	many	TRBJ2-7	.	CASSRSAVAEQYF	TGTGCCAGCTCTCGATCTGCGGTCGCCGAGCAGTACTTC
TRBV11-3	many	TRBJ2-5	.	CASSLGSSQPRNF	TGTGCCAGCAGCTTAGGGTCTTCACAGCCTAGGAACTTC
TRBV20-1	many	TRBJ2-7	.	CSARDVRLAYEQYF	TGCAGTGCTAGAGACGTCAGGCTTGCCTACGAGCAGTACTTC